Listed below are T cell receptor beta chains from one sample, sequenced in a study of cytomegalovirus exposure and HLA in healthy donors. TCRdb's copy holds only in-frame clones and misses some; the assay was immunoSEQ multiplex PCR. Altogether around 150,000 clones are present, under 90% being singletons, with the ten largest covering 2% to 2.5%. The specimen was PBMCs. These TCRs come from a boy between 2 and 15 years old in good health and CMV-seronegative. Each CDR3 is given with its conserved first and last residue. D genes are given only for firm matches. Expanded clones get a size class; other rows say once, few or many, or leave the size out.

size,D,J,V,CDR3,DNA
few,.,TRBJ2-3,TRBV7-3,CASSASRGATDTQYF,TGTGCCAGCAGCGCCAGCCGGGGGGCGACAGATACGCAGTATTTT
once,TRBD2,TRBJ2-3,TRBV19,CASRVAGGQTDTQYF,TGTGCCAGTAGAGTAGCGGGAGGACAAACAGATACGCAGTATTTT
once,.,TRBJ2-6,TRBV10-1,CASSAGNSGANVLTF,TGCGCCAGCAGTGCCGGGAACTCTGGGGCCAACGTCCTGACTTTC
.,TRBD2,TRBJ2-1,TRBV7-3,CASSPLGRVGFRGEQFF,TGTGCCAGCAGCCCCCTTGGGAGGGTGGGGTTCCGGGGTGAGCAGTTCTTC
.,TRBD2,TRBJ2-3,TRBV27,CASVRLADTDTQYF,TGTGCCAGCGTACGACTAGCGGACACAGATACGCAGTATTTT
once,TRBD1,TRBJ2-1,TRBV15,CATSRYGQGGNEQFF,TGTGCCACCAGCAGATACGGACAGGGAGGCAATGAGCAGTTCTTC
once,.,TRBJ1-6,TRBV6-4,CASSDGAGRGSPLHF,TGTGCCAGCAGTGACGGGGCAGGGCGGGGATCACCCCTCCACTTT
.,.,TRBJ2-1,TRBV18,CASSPLREAGSNEQFF,TGTGCCAGCTCACCATTAAGAGAGGCGGGATCAAATGAGCAGTTCTTC
.,.,TRBJ1-1,TRBV15,CATSRDLVEMNTEAFF,TGTGCCACCAGCAGAGATCTGGTGGAGATGAACACTGAAGCTTTCTTT
.,.,TRBJ2-2,TRBV6-4,CASSDSSQGTTGELFF,TGTGCCAGCAGTGACTCCTCGCAGGGGACCACCGGGGAGCTGTTTTTT
.,TRBD1,TRBJ2-2,TRBV7-7,CASSLRTGGKSGELFF,TGTGCCAGCAGCCTACGGACAGGGGGCAAATCCGGGGAGCTGTTTTTT
.,TRBD1,TRBJ1-4,TRBV28,CATTRDRGRGEKLFF,TGTGCCACCACCCGGGACAGGGGGCGAGGTGAAAAACTGTTTTTT
.,.,TRBJ1-2,TRBV5-8,CASSLFRGGVIGYGYTF,TGTGCCAGCAGCTTGTTTCGTGGAGGGGTGATTGGCTATGGCTACACCTTC
.,TRBD1,TRBJ2-7,TRBV19,CASSRRTGGYEQYF,TGTGCCAGTAGTAGAAGGACAGGGGGTTACGAGCAGTACTTC
.,.,TRBJ1-5,TRBV1,CTSSPYKTGLGQFNQPQHF,TGCACCAGCAGCCCATACAAAACGGGATTGGGACAGTTCAATCAGCCCCAGCATTTT
.,TRBD1,TRBJ1-4,TRBV6-1,CASSVAGMTGTLRKELFF,TGTGCCAGCAGTGTCGCTGGGATGACAGGGACCTTAAGGAAAGAACTGTTTTTT
.,.,TRBJ1-4,TRBV5-1,CASSSTAESRNEKLFF,TGCGCCAGCAGCTCAACCGCAGAATCCAGAAATGAAAAACTGTTTTTT
.,.,TRBJ2-7,TRBV7-2,CASSLDLRFYEQYF,TGTGCCAGCAGCTTAGACCTACGGTTCTACGAGCAGTACTTC
.,.,TRBJ2-7,TRBV5-1,CASSTSTSPHGGVSSYEQYF,TGCGCCAGCAGCACCTCGACATCCCCCCATGGCGGGGTAAGCTCCTACGAGCAGTACTTC
.,.,TRBJ2-7,TRBV6-5,CASSYSTGGAGYEQYF,TGTGCCAGCAGTTACTCGACGGGGGGCGCAGGCTACGAGCAGTACTTC
.,.,TRBJ2-2,TRBV29-1,CSVAISGATGELFF,TGCAGCGTTGCGATTAGCGGAGCTACCGGGGAGCTGTTTTTT
once,TRBD1,TRBJ2-3,TRBV7-9,CASSTGGGTDTQYF,TGTGCCAGCAGCACAGGGGGCGGCACAGATACGCAGTATTTT
.,.,TRBJ1-2,TRBV6-6,CASSYSSTGINGYTF,TGTGCCAGCAGTTACTCCTCCACAGGGATCAATGGCTACACCTTC
.,.,TRBJ2-1,TRBV10-3,CAIMAGQTGYNEQFF,TGTGCCATCATGGCGGGCCAGACGGGCTACAATGAGCAGTTCTTC
once,.,TRBJ2-7,TRBV11-2,CASRFPGHTYEQYF,TGTGCCAGCAGATTCCCGGGACATACTTACGAGCAGTACTTC
.,TRBD2,TRBJ2-4,TRBV6-5,CASGAGGGMGGIQYF,TGTGCCAGCGGGGCCGGGGGGGGGATGGGCGGCATTCAGTACTTC
.,.,TRBJ2-7,TRBV12-5,CASGPLTGEQYF,TGTGCTAGTGGTCCTTTAACGGGTGAGCAGTACTTC
.,.,TRBJ1-2,TRBV5-6,CASSSRVLYTF,TGTGCCAGCAGCTCCAGGGTACTATACACCTTC
.,.,TRBJ1-2,TRBV5-1,CASSSTTGSNGYTF,TGCGCCAGCAGCTCGACGACAGGATCAAATGGCTACACCTTC
few,TRBD1,TRBJ1-5,TRBV6-5,CASSKDRARPQHF,TGTGCCAGCAGCAAGGACAGGGCCCGGCCCCAGCATTTT
few,TRBD1,TRBJ1-4,TRBV6-1,CASSEALLGNRGKLFF,TGTGCCAGCAGTGAAGCGCTTCTGGGGAACAGGGGGAAACTGTTTTTT
.,.,TRBJ2-5,TRBV5-4,CASSYPGSQETQYF,TGTGCCAGCAGCTATCCTGGCTCTCAAGAGACCCAGTACTTC
once,TRBD1,TRBJ2-7,TRBV5-4,CASSPTGTEAYEQYF,TGTGCCAGCAGCCCCACCGGGACAGAAGCCTACGAGCAGTACTTC
.,TRBD1,TRBJ1-5,TRBV13,CASSHSGQGAMGNQPQHF,TGTGCCAGCAGCCATTCGGGACAGGGGGCGATGGGCAATCAGCCCCAGCATTTT
.,TRBD1,TRBJ1-1,TRBV7-2,CASSQGGQGGAFF,TGTGCCAGCAGCCAAGGGGGGCAGGGGGGAGCTTTCTTT
.,TRBD1,TRBJ1-2,TRBV5-4,CANSQTGLGGYTF,TGTGCCAACAGCCAGACAGGGCTGGGCGGCTACACCTTC
once,TRBD1,TRBJ2-7,TRBV6-5,CASSRTGIYEQYF,TGTGCCAGCAGTAGGACAGGGATCTACGAGCAGTACTTC
.,TRBD1,TRBJ2-7,TRBV7-3,CASSSRTGGTYEQYF,TGTGCCAGCAGCTCGAGGACAGGGGGGACCTACGAGCAGTACTTC
few,TRBD2,TRBJ2-2,TRBV7-9,CASSRPSGTTDLYTGELFF,TGTGCCAGCAGTCGACCATCCGGGACTACCGATTTATACACCGGGGAGCTGTTTTTT
.,TRBD2,TRBJ2-7,TRBV6-5,CASSWTSGSEQYF,TGTGCCAGCAGTTGGACTAGCGGGAGCGAGCAGTACTTC
.,TRBD1,TRBJ2-7,TRBV4-2,CASSQESGTGVYEQYF,TGTGCCAGCAGCCAAGAATCCGGGACAGGGGTCTACGAGCAGTACTTC
.,.,TRBJ2-5,TRBV6-6,CASSPGTSQETQYF,TGTGCCAGCAGCCCCGGGACTTCTCAAGAGACCCAGTACTTC
.,.,TRBJ1-2,TRBV28,CASSPIRTDYGYTF,TGTGCCAGCAGCCCGATCAGGACAGACTATGGCTACACCTTC
.,.,TRBJ1-1,TRBV19,CASALPALTEAFF,TGTGCCAGTGCACTACCGGCCCTGACTGAAGCTTTCTTT
.,.,TRBJ1-2,TRBV9,CASSVGPGDYGYTF,TGTGCCAGCAGCGTAGGTCCAGGGGATTATGGCTACACCTTC
.,.,TRBJ1-4,TRBV18,CASSPVRTDEKLFF,TGTGCCAGCTCACCGGTACGGACAGATGAAAAACTGTTTTTT
.,.,TRBJ1-1,TRBV5-1,CASSLADGGAEAFF,TGCGCCAGCAGCTTGGCCGACGGGGGAGCTGAAGCTTTCTTT